These 22 T cell receptor beta chains were all obtained from the same sample, sequenced in a study of shared clonotypes between healthy human individuals. Profiled with immunoSEQ multiplex PCR; TCRdb holds only in-frame clones, not every one. The top ten clones hold 9.5% to 15% of a sample with about 460,000 clones, 60% to 80% of them seen once. The sequenced sample consisted of PBMCs. These receptors all stem from a woman aged 40 to 55 in good health. Some clones in this sample may be carry-over from other donors' samples.

This clone was seen only once. This chain links TRBV4-3 with TRBJ1-2; 8 positions match TRBD1. The CDR3 consists of 16 residues. Trimming removed 0 bases from V and 1 base from J; junction bases left unmatched: 4. CDR1 is LGHNA and CDR2 is YSLEER in the germline V gene. As DNA, the CDR3 is TGCGCCAGCAGCCAAGAAGGACAGGGAATTAACTATGGCTACACCTTC. Its translation: CASSQEGQGINYGYTF.

There are many counts of this clone. The J gene is TRBJ2-5, the V gene TRBV11-3; 9 bases are shared with TRBD2. Germline V gene data show CDR1 as SGHNT and CDR2 as YENEEA. J gave up 5 bases and V 5 bases, and 6 bases lay outside the gene matches. The CDR3 length is 14 residues. The CDR3 sequence: CASSVSGRIETQYF. The DNA for the CDR3 is TGTGCCAGCAGCGTAAGCGGGAGGATTGAGACCCAGTACTTC.

CDR3 sequence (DNA): TGTGCCAGCTCCTGGGGACGAAACAATGAGCAGTTCTTC. Protein: CASSWGRNNEQFF. The genes are TRBV18 and TRBJ2-1; perhaps D is TRBD1 or TRBD2 (5 bases each). V lost 6 bases, J lost 5 bases, and 11 bases lay in between. CDR1 is KGHSH, CDR2 LQKENI, per germline. The length of the CDR3 is 13 residues. The full variable domain, rest sourced from reference TRBV18 and TRBJ2-1, is NAGVMQNPRHLVRRRGQEARLRCSPMKGHSHVYWYRQLPEEGLKFMVYLQKENIIDESGMPKERFSAEFPKEGPSILRIQQVVRGDSAAYFCASSWGRNNEQFFGPGTRLTVL.

The gene calls are TRBV7-9 and TRBJ2-5, with TRBD1 identical over 7 bases. J lost 2 bases, V lost 1 base, and 1 base had no gene match. Germline V gene lookup returns CDR1 SEHNR and CDR2 FQNEAQ (reference sequence). The CDR3 runs 14 residues. CDR3 region: CASSLGGQQETQYF. CDR3 sequence (DNA): TGTGCCAGCAGCTTAGGGGGACAGCAAGAGACCCAGTACTTC.

This clone came up once. V is TRBV5-1 and J is TRBJ2-3; 7 bases agree with TRBD1. This CDR3 is 15 amino acids long. Per germline, CDR1 SGHRS and CDR2 YFSETQ. V lost 4 bases, J lost 1 base, and 6 bases stayed unmatched. The CDR3 loop reads CASSPQGGRTDTQYF. CDR3 coding DNA: TGCGCCAGCAGCCCTCAAGGGGGCCGCACAGATACGCAGTATTTT.

This clone was seen just once. This sequence is one base from a far larger clone and is likely a read error. This CDR3 is also generated by other DNA sequences in the sample. The V gene is TRBV11-2, the J gene TRBJ1-4; D uncertain. Germline CDR1 is SGHAT and CDR2 is FQNNGV. The CDR3 runs to 12 residues. The CDR3 sequence: CASSLWREKLFF. CDR3 bases: TGTGCCAGCAGCTTATGGAGGGAAAAACTGTTTTTC.

V usage is TRBV10-3 and J usage is TRBJ2-3; TRBD1 matches at 8 bases. V shed 5 bases and J 2 bases; nucleotides not matched to a gene: 3. The CDR3 totals 14 residues. Germline assignment: CDR1 ENHRY and CDR2 SYGVKD. For the CDR3, the DNA is TGTGCCATCAGTCCGGGACAGGACACAGATACGCAGTATTTT. Translating it yields CAISPGQDTDTQYF.

This clone is a singleton in its sample. This chain uses TRBV19 with TRBJ2-1; 13 nucleotides match TRBD2. The CDR3 consists of 20 residues. With 6 bases clipped from V and 4 bases from J, the junction kept 18 bases outside the gene matches. Germline CDR1 LNHDA, CDR2 SQIVND (reference sequence). The CDR3 DNA follows: TGTGCCAGTAGGCAAAGAAGTAGGACTAGCGGGAGTGGGGGTTACAATGAGCAGTTCTTC. This gives the protein CASRQRSRTSGSGGYNEQFF.

The V gene is TRBV6-1, the J gene TRBJ1-4; weak D call: TRBD1 (6 bases). Germline V gives CDR1 MNHNS, CDR2 SASEGT. Trimming took off 1 base at V and 7 bases at J, with 16 bases between the two ends. CDR3 length: 16 residues. The CDR3 sequence: CASSEGSGQGTEKLFF. For the CDR3, the DNA is TGTGCCAGCAGTGAAGGATCGGGGCAGGGGACTGAAAAACTGTTTTTT.

The chain has TRBV7-9 and TRBJ2-7, with a weak D call TRBD2 (6 bases). Trimming took off 7 bases at V and 3 bases at J, with 13 bases between the two ends. Germline V lookup: CDR1 SEHNR, CDR2 FQNEAQ (reference sequence). CDR3 length equals 13 residues. The CDR3 sequence is CASIPLGSYEQYF. The CDR3 nucleotides are TGTGCCAGCATTCCACTCGGGAGCTACGAGCAGTACTTC.

The chain joins TRBV5-1 to TRBJ1-1; a possible D gene is TRBD1 (6 bases). Trimming stripped 0 bases from V and 5 bases from J, with 14 bases between. CDR3 length: 15 residues. Germline V gene data show CDR1 as SGHRS and CDR2 as YFSETQ. CDR3 sequence: CASSLATGQGTEAFF. Here the CDR3 DNA reads TGCGCCAGCAGCTTGGCCACAGGCCAGGGGACTGAAGCTTTCTTT.

This clone was observed once. V usage is TRBV7-2 and J usage is TRBJ1-5; D call uncertain. This CDR3 has 15 amino acids. Germline CDR1 is SGHTA and CDR2 is FQGNSA. The germline V and J ends were trimmed by 5 bases and 3 bases, with 14 bases remaining between them. The CDR3 protein is CASSQVSSDNQPQHF. The CDR3, as DNA: TGTGCCAGCAGCCAAGTGAGTAGTGACAATCAGCCCCAGCATTTT.

The CDR3 sequence: CAWGRDRISYEQYF. The CDR3 region has the DNA TGTGCCTGGGGTCGGGACAGAATATCCTACGAGCAGTACTTC. V usage is TRBV30 and J usage is TRBJ2-5; 7 bases map to TRBD1. The last part of the DNA fits TRBJ2-7 better; the J call may be wrong. Germline V gene data show CDR1 as GTSNPN and CDR2 as SVGIG (reference sequence). The CDR3 covers 14 residues.

Notes on this clone: It differs at one base from a far larger clone, so likely a read error. The conserved phenylalanine or tryptophan normally closing the CDR3 is absent here, so this likely arose from a read error. The rearrangement joins TRBV14 to TRBJ2-7; D gene unclear. Germline V gene data show CDR1 as SGHDN and CDR2 as FVKESK. CDR3 length equals 12 residues. With 4 bases removed from V and 2 bases from J, the gap between germline ends came to 6 bases. This chain's CDR3 is CASSPVPYEQYS. The CDR3 DNA reads as TGTGCCAGCAGCCCGGTGCCCTACGAGCAGTACTCC.

This clone was picked up many times. V usage is TRBV11-2 and J usage is TRBJ2-3, with TRBD1 matching over 9 bases. The CDR3 extends over 16 amino acids. Looked up from germline, CDR1 is SGHAT and CDR2 is FQNNGV. Trimming at V came to 3 bases and at J to 0 bases, leaving 4 bases not matched to a gene. In DNA form, the CDR3 reads TGTGCCAGCAGCTTCCACAGGGGGCCAAGCACAGATACGCAGTATTTT. It is translated as CASSFHRGPSTDTQYF.

This chain links TRBV28 with TRBJ2-7; 8 nucleotides line up with TRBD2. This CDR3 is built from 14 residues. The V gene's germline CDR1 is MDHEN and CDR2 SYDVKM. Trimming cost V 7 bases and J 2 bases; bases outside gene matches: 7. DNA of the CDR3: TGTGCCAGCAACGTCATAGCGGGGCCCTACGAGCAGTACTTC. Translating it yields CASNVIAGPYEQYF.

The chain uses TRBV12-1 and TRBJ2-7. TRBV12-1 is a listed pseudogene. The CDR3 length is 14 residues. The CDR3 region is CASSFKGSDNEQYF. Here the CDR3 DNA reads TGTGCCAGCAGCTTTAAGGGAAGCGATAACGAGCAGTACTTC.

The V call is TRBV6-1, the J call TRBJ2-1, with 13 bases lining up with TRBD2. This CDR3 region has 17 residues. CDR1 is MNHNS and CDR2 is SASEGT in the germline V gene. Germline trimming cut 3 bases from V and 1 base from J; bases unmatched to any gene: 3. This chain's CDR3 is CASSDLGLAGSYNEQFF. CDR3 DNA sequence: TGTGCCAGCAGTGACCTGGGACTAGCGGGATCCTACAATGAGCAGTTCTTC.

This chain links TRBV28 with TRBJ1-3; 9 bases align to TRBD1. The germline CDR1 and CDR2 sequences are MDHEN and SYDVKM. V dropped 7 bases and J dropped 7; count of bases not matched to a gene: 8. The CDR3 totals 14 residues. The CDR3 nucleotides read TGTGCCAGCAACAGGGACAGGGCGGAGAACACCATATATTTT. Translating it yields CASNRDRAENTIYF.

The V call is TRBV28, the J call TRBJ2-7, with D perhaps matching TRBD2 (6 bases). Germline lookup yields CDR1 MDHEN and CDR2 SYDVKM. The CDR3 runs to 13 residues. V gave up 3 bases and J gave up 3 bases, with 9 bases separating them. The CDR3, as DNA: TGTGCCAGCAGTTTGCGGGGTCTCTACGAGCAGTACTTC. Its protein product is CASSLRGLYEQYF.

A few counts support this clone. The chain is built from TRBV5-6 and TRBJ1-2; a possible D gene is TRBD1 (5 bases). Trimming took 2 bases from V and 4 from J, leaving 15 bases between them. Germline loops: CDR1 SGHDT, CDR2 YYEEEE. This CDR3 is 15 amino acids long. The CDR3 reads CASSLRQSKGYGYTF. As DNA, the CDR3 is TGTGCCAGCAGCTTAAGACAGTCAAAGGGCTATGGCTACACCTTC.

V usage is TRBV7-8 and J usage is TRBJ2-7, with TRBD2 matching 14 bases. The V segment lost 6 bases and the J segment 6 bases; nucleotides outside the gene matches: 10. Germline-derived CDR1 and CDR2 are SGHVS and FQNEAQ. The CDR3 extends over 16 amino acids. CDR3 protein: CASSRPGTSGSTEQYF. The CDR3 bases are TGTGCCAGCAGTCGTCCCGGGACTAGCGGGAGTACCGAGCAGTACTTC.